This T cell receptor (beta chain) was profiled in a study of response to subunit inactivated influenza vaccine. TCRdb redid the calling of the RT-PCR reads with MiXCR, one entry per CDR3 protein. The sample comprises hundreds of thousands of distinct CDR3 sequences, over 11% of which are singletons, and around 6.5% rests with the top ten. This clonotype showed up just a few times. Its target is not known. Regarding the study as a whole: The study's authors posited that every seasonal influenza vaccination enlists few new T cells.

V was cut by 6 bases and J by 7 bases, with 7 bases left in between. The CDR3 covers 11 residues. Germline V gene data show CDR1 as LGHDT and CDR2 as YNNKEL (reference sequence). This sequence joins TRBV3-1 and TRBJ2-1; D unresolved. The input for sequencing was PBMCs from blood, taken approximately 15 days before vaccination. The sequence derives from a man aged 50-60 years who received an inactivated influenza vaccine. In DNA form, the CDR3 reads TGTGCCAGCAGACTGCGTAATGAGCAGTTCTTC. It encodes CASRLRNEQFF.